This TCR beta chain was captured in a study of PD-L1 blockade in urothelial cancer. Study information: Investigators checked blood 3 weeks (second dose) and 6 weeks after treatment start.

Note on this clone: Its antigen is still unknown.

Specified time point: peripheral blood 6 weeks after treatment start. Study-level points and caveats: Clonality of blood TCR below the median before treatment predicted better survival.

This CDR3 comprises 17 residues. Germline values: CDR1 SGHDN, CDR2 FVKESK. Losses at the gene ends were 2 bases for V and 4 bases for J; bases not matched to a gene: 13. The templates were synthetic TCR analogs, and they were spiked into each PCR. Assay used: immunoSEQ multiplex PCR; TCRdb lists only in-frame clones, some missing. The sample comprises tens of thousands of clones, approximately 81% of which are singletons, and around 10% rests with the top ten. The material sequenced was PBMCs, taken around atezolizumab (anti-PD-L1) treatment. This receptor was taken from a man aged 70 or older with urothelial cancer. V usage is TRBV14 and J usage is TRBJ1-1; TRBD1 matches at 7 bases. CDR3 sequence reads: CASSQFNGLTGSTEAFF. In DNA form, the CDR3 reads TGTGCCAGCAGCCAATTTAACGGTTTGACAGGGAGCACTGAAGCTTTCTTT.